The present entry profiles one TCR beta chain with its context. Its antigen is as yet unknown. The CDR3 consists of 14 residues. The germline V gene has CDR1 SNHLY and CDR2 FYNNEI. Libraries of TRB cDNA were made by 5' RACE and carried UMIs. TCRdb re-called the 5' RACE reads and catalogs CDR3 proteins one per entry, DNA excluded. The sample table sets out some 150,000 distinct CDR3 sequences. The entry originates in a study of CXCR3-negative and CXCR3-positive naive CD8 T cells. Study outcomes and limitations: Greater hydrophobicity was found in TRB CDR3s of CXCR3-positive naive cells than of CXCR3-negative naive cells.

What was sequenced was naive CXCR3+ CD8+ T cells from blood. Indicated subset: CD45RO-CCR7+CD27+CD95- naive CD8+ T cells expressing CXCR3 (TNR3+). The TCR was taken from a human donor in good health. Some clones in this sample may be carry-over from other donors' samples. The chain employs TRBV2 and TRBJ2-7; the D call of TRBD1 rests on TCRdb alone, since no DNA is present to check it. The CDR3 reads CASSEGQGQYEQYF.